Listed below are T cell receptor beta chains from one sample, sequenced in a study of shared clonotypes between healthy human individuals. Some clones are missing from TCRdb's copy, which holds only in-frame ones; the method was immunoSEQ multiplex PCR. The data show some 1 million clones, around four fifths seen once. Sequencing was carried out using memory CD4+ T cells sorted from blood. Every receptor here comes from a man younger than 35 in good health. CDR3s include the opening cysteine and the closing phenylalanine or tryptophan. Each record gives: V gene, J gene, D gene, CDR3 protein. A D gene is named only where the DNA matches it firmly.

v_call: TRBV5-1; j_call: TRBJ2-5; d_call: -; cdr3_aa: CASTTPNQETQYF
v_call: TRBV10-3; j_call: TRBJ2-5; d_call: TRBD2; cdr3_aa: CAIIFGRADETQYF
v_call: TRBV11-2; j_call: TRBJ1-1; d_call: -; cdr3_aa: CASSLAVIMSNTEAFF
v_call: TRBV9; j_call: TRBJ2-2; d_call: TRBD2; cdr3_aa: CASSEGLAENTGELFF
v_call: TRBV5-1; j_call: TRBJ2-3; d_call: TRBD1; cdr3_aa: CASSPGGSFTDTQYF
v_call: TRBV6-5; j_call: TRBJ2-2; d_call: -; cdr3_aa: CASSYHGSGNTGELFF
v_call: TRBV5-1; j_call: TRBJ2-3; d_call: TRBD2; cdr3_aa: CASSLLGGRAHDTQYF
v_call: TRBV5-6; j_call: TRBJ2-7; d_call: -; cdr3_aa: CASSLVSSPREQYF
v_call: TRBV7-8; j_call: TRBJ2-7; d_call: -; cdr3_aa: CASSLSVLKGVYEQYF
v_call: TRBV30; j_call: TRBJ1-5; d_call: -; cdr3_aa: CAWSVEDSNQPQHF
v_call: TRBV4-2; j_call: TRBJ2-3; d_call: -; cdr3_aa: CASSQDKDTQYF
v_call: TRBV6-1; j_call: TRBJ2-1; d_call: -; cdr3_aa: CASGDRIFSSYNEQFF
v_call: TRBV12-2; j_call: TRBJ2-2; d_call: -; cdr3_aa: CASRLKRNRDRCSGELFF
v_call: TRBV6-5; j_call: TRBJ1-4; d_call: -; cdr3_aa: CASRHRESEKLFF
v_call: TRBV19; j_call: TRBJ1-3; d_call: -; cdr3_aa: CASSIGFGTSGNTIYF
v_call: TRBV7-2; j_call: TRBJ2-7; d_call: -; cdr3_aa: CASSWRTAPYEQYF
v_call: TRBV27; j_call: TRBJ2-7; d_call: TRBD2; cdr3_aa: CASSLAAGVHEQYF
v_call: TRBV7-2; j_call: TRBJ1-2; d_call: -; cdr3_aa: CASSFPRPGNYGYTF
v_call: TRBV20-1; j_call: TRBJ2-5; d_call: -; cdr3_aa: CSARDIETQYF
v_call: TRBV7-2; j_call: TRBJ1-5; d_call: TRBD1; cdr3_aa: CASSLITGGWTNQPQHF
v_call: TRBV29-1; j_call: TRBJ2-5; d_call: -; cdr3_aa: CSVTQPGALGGETQYF
v_call: TRBV19; j_call: TRBJ1-1; d_call: -; cdr3_aa: CASSWAGKTEAFF
v_call: TRBV2; j_call: TRBJ2-3; d_call: TRBD2; cdr3_aa: CASSGTSGETTQYF
v_call: TRBV4-3; j_call: TRBJ2-6; d_call: -; cdr3_aa: CASSRVGSGANVLTF
v_call: TRBV7-9; j_call: TRBJ2-1; d_call: TRBD2; cdr3_aa: CASSLTSGIHNEQFF
v_call: TRBV29-1; j_call: TRBJ1-2; d_call: TRBD1; cdr3_aa: CSVDYTGGSRGGYTF
v_call: TRBV11-2; j_call: TRBJ2-3; d_call: -; cdr3_aa: CASRLTASTDTQYF
v_call: TRBV6-5; j_call: TRBJ1-4; d_call: TRBD1; cdr3_aa: CASSQGGVGEKLFF
v_call: TRBV27; j_call: TRBJ1-4; d_call: TRBD1; cdr3_aa: CASSQGQVRNEKLFF
v_call: TRBV6-1; j_call: TRBJ1-2; d_call: -; cdr3_aa: CASSEVLGEYNGYTF
v_call: TRBV5-1; j_call: TRBJ2-1; d_call: -; cdr3_aa: CASSLNTDNEQFF
v_call: TRBV6-5; j_call: TRBJ2-7; d_call: -; cdr3_aa: CASSSGVLYEQYF
v_call: TRBV18; j_call: TRBJ1-1; d_call: TRBD1; cdr3_aa: CASSPSQLGRGHTEAFF
v_call: TRBV6-4; j_call: TRBJ1-2; d_call: -; cdr3_aa: CASSDGGGYTF
v_call: TRBV6-1; j_call: TRBJ2-7; d_call: TRBD2; cdr3_aa: CASKGTSKTYEQYF
v_call: TRBV5-1; j_call: TRBJ1-1; d_call: -; cdr3_aa: CASSWDAGRDTEAFF
v_call: TRBV19; j_call: TRBJ2-2; d_call: TRBD1; cdr3_aa: CASRDRAGELFF
v_call: TRBV6-5; j_call: TRBJ2-3; d_call: -; cdr3_aa: CASSDGDTQYF
v_call: TRBV7-9; j_call: TRBJ2-1; d_call: TRBD2; cdr3_aa: CASSREERGGPSEQFF
v_call: TRBV9; j_call: TRBJ2-2; d_call: -; cdr3_aa: CASSPIGTGELFF
v_call: TRBV9; j_call: TRBJ2-1; d_call: TRBD1; cdr3_aa: CASSRQGAGNEQFF
v_call: TRBV19; j_call: TRBJ1-2; d_call: -; cdr3_aa: CASSIGATRGYGYTF
v_call: TRBV6-1; j_call: TRBJ1-1; d_call: -; cdr3_aa: CASSVPTSTEAFF
v_call: TRBV5-1; j_call: TRBJ1-2; d_call: TRBD1; cdr3_aa: CASSETGNYGYTF
v_call: TRBV18; j_call: TRBJ1-4; d_call: -; cdr3_aa: CASSPGTTNEKLFF
v_call: TRBV5-4; j_call: TRBJ2-3; d_call: TRBD2; cdr3_aa: CASSRGLAGNTDTQYF
v_call: TRBV5-1; j_call: TRBJ2-7; d_call: TRBD1; cdr3_aa: CASSLGTGGYEQYF
v_call: TRBV4-1; j_call: TRBJ2-1; d_call: -; cdr3_aa: CASSQYDYTLGGNEQFF
v_call: TRBV7-7; j_call: TRBJ1-6; d_call: -; cdr3_aa: CASSLVGFGSPLHF